The subject of this entry is one TCR beta chain. CDR3 regions of TCR beta were amplified from RNA transcripts. An initial RT-PCR round employing HTBI primers preceded a second-round multiplex PCR. TCRdb re-analysed the multiplex PCR reads in MiXCR, keeping a single row per CDR3 protein. The sample contains over 650,000 distinct CDR3 sequences, 35% to 50% of which appear only once. The data originate from a study of Graves' ophthalmopathy and Graves' hyperthyroidism. Study at large: Peripheral blood was gathered at the point of initial diagnosis, before any treatment started.

Sequencing used peripheral blood. This TCR was sampled from an adult man with Graves' ophthalmopathy.

This CDR3 is CASSQGGIGLYGYTF. DNA for the CDR3: TGCGCCAGCAGCCAAGGGGGAATTGGGTTATATGGCTACACCTTC. V gene TRBV4-1 combines with J gene TRBJ1-2; D call uncertain. Germline loops: CDR1 MGHRA, CDR2 YSYEKL. The CDR3 loop spans 15 amino acids. Trimming pared 1 base from V and 5 bases from J, leaving 14 bases between.